These 12 T cell receptor beta chains came from one sample sequenced in a study of graft-versus-host responses after intestinal transplantation. The antigens of these receptors remain unknown. Repertoires were generated with immunoSEQ multiplex PCR, while TCRdb's copy carries only in-frame clones and drops some. The profile shows around 130,000 clones, around 94% of them singletons. Sample: unstimulated CD4+ T cells sorted from spleen or lymph node cells, taken before intestinal transplant. These receptors came from a human donor who received an intestinal transplant.

The chain is built from TRBV11-1 and TRBJ2-3; TRBD1 aligns across 8 bases. V dropped 1 base and J dropped 6; count of bases not matched to a gene: 3. Germline CDR1 is SGHAT and CDR2 is FQDESV (reference sequence). The CDR3 has 14 residues. CDR3 DNA sequence: TGTGCCAGCAGCTTAGAATGGACAGGGGATACGCAGTATTTT. It yields the protein CASSLEWTGDTQYF.

The V gene is TRBV5-6, the J gene TRBJ2-3, with D possibly TRBD2 on 7 matching bases. This CDR3 is 14 amino acids long. Per the germline V gene, CDR1 is SGHDT and CDR2 is YYEEEE. Between the trimmed V and J ends, which lost 2 bases and 5 bases, there was a span of 12 bases. CDR3 in amino acids: CASSFSGGIDTQYF. The CDR3 DNA sequence: TGTGCCAGCAGCTTCTCGGGGGGCATAGATACGCAGTATTTT. The full variable domain, in which reference TRBV5-6 and TRBJ2-3 provide the parts outside the CDR3, is DAGVTQSPTHLIKTRGQQVTLRCSPKSGHDTVSWYQQALGQGPQFIFQYYEEEERQRGNFPDRFSGHQFPNYSSELNVNALLLGDSALYLCASSFSGGIDTQYFGPGTRLTVL.

The chain recombines TRBV9 with TRBJ1-3; D gene uncertain. The V end lost 0 bases, the J end lost 4 bases, and 8 bases lay between the germline ends. CDR1 SGDLS and CDR2 YYNGEE come from the germline V gene. CDR3 size: 14 residues. CDR3 amino acids: CASSVDSGGNTIYF. CDR3 nucleotide sequence: TGTGCCAGCAGCGTAGATTCCGGGGGAAACACCATATATTTT.

The CDR3 DNA is TGTGCCAGCAGCTGGGGGCGGTTGGATACGCAGTATTTT. Protein: CASSWGRLDTQYF. The chain joins TRBV7-6 to TRBJ2-3, with D possibly being TRBD1 (6 bases). Trimming took off 4 bases at V and 6 bases at J, with 11 bases between the two ends. CDR3 length equals 13 residues. The germline gives CDR1 SGHVS, CDR2 FNYEAQ.

The rearrangement joins TRBV5-1 to TRBJ2-7; D is perhaps TRBD1 or TRBD2 (5 bases each). V lost 0 bases to trimming and J lost 5 bases, with 15 bases between them. CDR1 is SGHRS, CDR2 YFSETQ, per germline. The CDR3 totals 15 residues. Here the CDR3 DNA reads TGCGCCAGCAGCTTGGTGGTGGGGGATAGCGACGAGCAGTACTTC. Translating it yields CASSLVVGDSDEQYF.

The gene calls are TRBV5-1 and TRBJ2-2; D unclear. The V and J ends lost 4 bases and 3 bases respectively, with 13 bases between them. Per the germline V gene, CDR1 is SGHRS and CDR2 is YFSETQ. This CDR3 region has 15 residues. In DNA form, the CDR3 reads TGCGCCAGCAGCCCCGGTAAAGCGCACACCGGGGAGCTGTTTTTT. Translation gives CASSPGKAHTGELFF.

The rearrangement links TRBV11-3 to TRBJ2-1; no clear D gene. This CDR3 comprises 13 residues. Trimming removed 5 bases from V and 9 bases from J, with 14 bases in between. CDR1 SGHNT and CDR2 YENEEA come from the germline V gene. CDR3 coding DNA: TGTGCCAGCAGCGACTCGTTAGTGGGTGAGCAGTTCTTC. As protein: CASSDSLVGEQFF.

V and J are TRBV30 and TRBJ1-2; D gene unclear. Trimming took off 2 bases at V and 2 bases at J, with 6 bases between the two ends. The germline CDR1 and CDR2 sequences are GTSNPN and SVGIG (reference sequence). The CDR3 sequence is 12 residues long. In nucleotides, the CDR3 is TGTGCCTGGAGTCAAGGGAACTATGGCTACACCTTC. This codes for CAWSQGNYGYTF.

The rearrangement links TRBV2 to TRBJ2-4; D remains unclear. The CDR3 runs to 16 residues. The V end lost 10 bases, the J end lost 1 base, and 20 bases lay between the germline ends. Germline CDR1 and CDR2: SNHLY and FYNNEI. The CDR3 loop reads CATTVEQNTAKNIQYF. CDR3 DNA: TGTGCCACAACCGTGGAACAGAATACCGCCAAAAACATTCAGTACTTC. Full variable domain (missing parts from reference TRBV2 and TRBJ2-4): EPEVTQTPSHQVTQMGQEVILRCVPISNHLYFYWYRQILGQKVEFLVSFYNNEISEKSEIFDDQFSVERPDGSNFTLKIRSTKLEDSAMYFCATTVEQNTAKNIQYFGAGTRLSVL.

The V and J genes are TRBV4-1 and TRBJ2-7, with 9 bases fitting TRBD1. The ends lost 4 bases at V and 3 bases at J; junction bases unmatched: 4. This CDR3 spans 14 amino acids. CDR1 and CDR2 from the germline V gene are MGHRA and YSYEKL. The CDR3 bases are TGCGCCAGCAGCCTCGCGGACAGGGGCTACGAGCAGTACTTC. Its translation is CASSLADRGYEQYF.

A single count supports this clone. This chain's CDR3 is CASSTGTGRNQPQHF. The CDR3 DNA is TGCGCCAGCAGTACCGGGACAGGGAGAAATCAGCCCCAGCATTTT. The gene calls are TRBV10-2 and TRBJ1-5, with 9 positions matching TRBD1. Losses at the gene ends were 5 bases for V and 4 bases for J; bases not matched to a gene: 6. The CDR3 is made up of 15 amino acids. Germline CDR1 WSHSY, CDR2 SAAADI.

The chain employs TRBV6-1 and TRBJ2-3; perhaps TRBD2 as D (6 bases). V was pared by 6 bases and J by 8 bases, with 15 bases between. This CDR3 contains 13 residues. Germline CDR1 and CDR2: MNHNS and SASEGT. The CDR3 region is CASREGPDGTQYF. The CDR3 bases are TGTGCCAGCAGGGAGGGTCCTGACGGTACGCAGTATTTT.